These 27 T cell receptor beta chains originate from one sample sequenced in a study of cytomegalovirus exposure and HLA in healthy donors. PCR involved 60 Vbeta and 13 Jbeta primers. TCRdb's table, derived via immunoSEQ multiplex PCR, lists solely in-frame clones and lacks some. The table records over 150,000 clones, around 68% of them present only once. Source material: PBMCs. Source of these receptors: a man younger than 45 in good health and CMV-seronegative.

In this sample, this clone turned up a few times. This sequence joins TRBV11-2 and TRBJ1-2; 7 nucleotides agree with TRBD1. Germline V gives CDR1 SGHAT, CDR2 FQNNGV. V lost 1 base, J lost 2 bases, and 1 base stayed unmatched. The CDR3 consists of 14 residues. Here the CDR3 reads CASSLAGQNYGYTF. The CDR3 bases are TGTGCCAGCAGCTTAGCGGGACAGAACTATGGCTACACCTTC.

The CDR3 region has the DNA TGTGCTAGTGGTTTGGGGAGTAACGGGGAGCTGTTTTTT. Translation: CASGLGSNGELFF. J is TRBJ2-2 and V is TRBV12-5; D call uncertain. V gave up 1 base and J gave up 7 bases, with 7 bases separating them. Germline lookup yields CDR1 LGHNT and CDR2 FRNRAP. CDR3 length equals 13 residues.

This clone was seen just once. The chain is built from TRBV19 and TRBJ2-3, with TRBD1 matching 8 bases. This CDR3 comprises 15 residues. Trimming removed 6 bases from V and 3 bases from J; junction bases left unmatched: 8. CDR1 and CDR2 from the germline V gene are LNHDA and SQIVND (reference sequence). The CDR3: CASSEDRVVTDTQYF. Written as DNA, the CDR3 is TGTGCCAGTAGCGAGGACAGGGTAGTAACAGATACGCAGTATTTT.

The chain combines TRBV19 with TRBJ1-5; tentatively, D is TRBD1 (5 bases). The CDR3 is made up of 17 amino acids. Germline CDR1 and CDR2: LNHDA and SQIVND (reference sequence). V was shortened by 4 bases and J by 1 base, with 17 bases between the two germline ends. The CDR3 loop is CASSKAAPRGSNQPQHF. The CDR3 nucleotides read TGTGCCAGTAGTAAGGCCGCCCCCCGGGGGAGCAATCAGCCCCAGCATTTT.

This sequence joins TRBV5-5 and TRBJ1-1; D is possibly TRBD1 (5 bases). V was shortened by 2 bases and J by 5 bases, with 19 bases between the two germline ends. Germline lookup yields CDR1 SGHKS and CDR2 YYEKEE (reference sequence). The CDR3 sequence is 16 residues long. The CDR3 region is CASSLQLQVGGTEAFF. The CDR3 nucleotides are TGTGCCAGCAGCTTACAACTACAGGTGGGTGGGACTGAAGCTTTCTTT.

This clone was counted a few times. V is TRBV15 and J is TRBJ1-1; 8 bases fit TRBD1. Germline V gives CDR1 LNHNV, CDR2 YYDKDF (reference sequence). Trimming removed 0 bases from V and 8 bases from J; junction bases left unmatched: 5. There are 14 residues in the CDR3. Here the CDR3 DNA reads TGTGCCACCAGCAGAGATCTTGGGACAGGCGAAGCTTTCTTT. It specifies CATSRDLGTGEAFF.

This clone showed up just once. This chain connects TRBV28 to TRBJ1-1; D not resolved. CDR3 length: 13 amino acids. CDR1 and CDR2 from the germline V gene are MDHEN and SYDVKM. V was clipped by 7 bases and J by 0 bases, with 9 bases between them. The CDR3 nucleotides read TGTGCCAGCAAACTAGGGTTGAACACTGAAGCTTTCTTT. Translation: CASKLGLNTEAFF.

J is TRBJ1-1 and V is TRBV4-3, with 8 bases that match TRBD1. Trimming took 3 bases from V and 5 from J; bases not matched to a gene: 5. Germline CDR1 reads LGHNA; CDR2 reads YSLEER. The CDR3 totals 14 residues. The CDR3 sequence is CASSQTGADTEAFF. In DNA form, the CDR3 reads TGCGCCAGCAGCCAGACAGGGGCAGATACTGAAGCTTTCTTT.

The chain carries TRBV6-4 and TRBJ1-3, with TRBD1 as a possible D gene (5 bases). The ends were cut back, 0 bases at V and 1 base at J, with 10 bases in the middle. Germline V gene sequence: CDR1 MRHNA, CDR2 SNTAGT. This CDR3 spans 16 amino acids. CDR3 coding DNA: TGTGCCAGCAGTGACTCGGGCAGGGCATCTGGAAACACCATATATTTT. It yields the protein CASSDSGRASGNTIYF.

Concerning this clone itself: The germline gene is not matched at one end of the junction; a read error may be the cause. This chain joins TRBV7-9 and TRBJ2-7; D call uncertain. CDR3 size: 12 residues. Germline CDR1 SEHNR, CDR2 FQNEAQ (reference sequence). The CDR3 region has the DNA TGTTCCAGCAGCTTACTTACCTACGAGCAGTACTTC. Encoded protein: CSSSLLTYEQYF.

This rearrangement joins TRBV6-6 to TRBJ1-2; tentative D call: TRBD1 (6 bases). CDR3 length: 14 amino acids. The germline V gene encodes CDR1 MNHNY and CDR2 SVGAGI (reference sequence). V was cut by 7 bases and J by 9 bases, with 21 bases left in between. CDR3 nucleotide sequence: TGTGCCAGCACCCCCCGGACAGCCGCTTACCGCTACACCTTC. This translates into CASTPRTAAYRYTF.

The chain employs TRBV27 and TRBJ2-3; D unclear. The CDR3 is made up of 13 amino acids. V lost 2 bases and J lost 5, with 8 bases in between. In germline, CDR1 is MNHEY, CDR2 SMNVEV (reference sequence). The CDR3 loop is CASSLGRGDTQYF. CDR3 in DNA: TGTGCCAGCAGTTTAGGTAGAGGAGATACGCAGTATTTT.

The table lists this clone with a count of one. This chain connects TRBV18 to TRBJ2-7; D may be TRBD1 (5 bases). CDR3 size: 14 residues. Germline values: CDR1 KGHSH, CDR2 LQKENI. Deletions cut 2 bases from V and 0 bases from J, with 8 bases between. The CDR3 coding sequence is TGTGCCAGCTCACCAGGGGCAAGCTCCTACGAGCAGTACTTC. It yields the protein CASSPGASSYEQYF. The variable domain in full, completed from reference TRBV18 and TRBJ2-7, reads NAGVMQNPRHLVRRRGQEARLRCSPMKGHSHVYWYRQLPEEGLKFMVYLQKENIIDESGMPKERFSAEFPKEGPSILRIQQVVRGDSAAYFCASSPGASSYEQYFGPGTRLTVT.

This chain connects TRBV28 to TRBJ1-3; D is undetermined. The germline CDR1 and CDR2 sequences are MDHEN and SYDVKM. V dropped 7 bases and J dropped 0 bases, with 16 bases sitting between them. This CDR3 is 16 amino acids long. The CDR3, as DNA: TGTGCCAGCATGCGGATCGACGGAACCTCTGGAAACACCATATATTTT. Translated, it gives CASMRIDGTSGNTIYF.

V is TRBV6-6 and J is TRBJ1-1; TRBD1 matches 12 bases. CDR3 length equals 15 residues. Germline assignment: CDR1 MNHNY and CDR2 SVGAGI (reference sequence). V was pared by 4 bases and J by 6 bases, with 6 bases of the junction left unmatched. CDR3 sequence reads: CASSLPGQGAPEAFF. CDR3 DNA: TGTGCCAGCAGTTTGCCGGGACAGGGGGCTCCTGAAGCTTTCTTT.

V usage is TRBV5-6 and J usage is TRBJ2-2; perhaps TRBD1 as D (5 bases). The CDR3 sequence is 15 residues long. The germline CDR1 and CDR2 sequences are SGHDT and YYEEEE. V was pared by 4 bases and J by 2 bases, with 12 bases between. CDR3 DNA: TGTGCCAGCAGCCTATATACAGGAAACACCGGGGAGCTGTTTTTT. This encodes CASSLYTGNTGELFF.

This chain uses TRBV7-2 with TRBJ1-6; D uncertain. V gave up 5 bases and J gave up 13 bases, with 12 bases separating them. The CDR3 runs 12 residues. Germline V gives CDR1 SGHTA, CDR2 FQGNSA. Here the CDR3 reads CASSHPGLPLHF. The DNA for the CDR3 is TGTGCCAGCAGCCACCCCGGTCTCCCCCTCCACTTT.

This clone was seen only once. The CDR3 DNA is TGTGCCAGCAGCAGAGATACCGGGAGTCAAGAGACCCAGTACTTC. It translates to CASSRDTGSQETQYF. The chain joins TRBV7-8 to TRBJ2-5, with TRBD2 as a possible D gene (6 bases). CDR3 size: 15 residues. Germline values: CDR1 SGHVS, CDR2 FQNEAQ. The V gene lost 5 bases and the J gene lost 2 bases, with 15 bases spanning the gap.

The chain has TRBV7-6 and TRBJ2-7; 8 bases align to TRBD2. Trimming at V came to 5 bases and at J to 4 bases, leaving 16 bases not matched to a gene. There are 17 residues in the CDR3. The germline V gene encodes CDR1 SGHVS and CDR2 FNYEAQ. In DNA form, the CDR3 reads TGTGCCAGCAGCCGAGGTCGCGGCCTAGCGGGCCAATACGAGCAGTACTTC. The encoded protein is CASSRGRGLAGQYEQYF.

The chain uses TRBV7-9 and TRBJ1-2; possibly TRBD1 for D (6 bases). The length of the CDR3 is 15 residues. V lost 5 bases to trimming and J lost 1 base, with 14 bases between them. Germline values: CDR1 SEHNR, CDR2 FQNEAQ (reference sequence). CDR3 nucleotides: TGTGCCAGCAGCCCAGGACAGTCCTTTAACTATGGCTACACCTTC. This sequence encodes CASSPGQSFNYGYTF. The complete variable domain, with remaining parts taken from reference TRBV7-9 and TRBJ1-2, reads DTGVSQNPRHKITKRGQNVTFRCDPISEHNRLYWYRQTLGQGPEFLTYFQNEAQLEKSRLLSDRFSAERPKGSFSTLEIQRTEQGDSAMYLCASSPGQSFNYGYTFGSGTRLTVV.

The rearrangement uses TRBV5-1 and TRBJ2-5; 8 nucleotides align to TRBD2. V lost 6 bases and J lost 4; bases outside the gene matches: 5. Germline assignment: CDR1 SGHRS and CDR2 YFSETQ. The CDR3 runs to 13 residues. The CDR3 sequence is CASKGLASETQYF. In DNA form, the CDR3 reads TGCGCCAGCAAAGGACTAGCCTCAGAGACCCAGTACTTC.

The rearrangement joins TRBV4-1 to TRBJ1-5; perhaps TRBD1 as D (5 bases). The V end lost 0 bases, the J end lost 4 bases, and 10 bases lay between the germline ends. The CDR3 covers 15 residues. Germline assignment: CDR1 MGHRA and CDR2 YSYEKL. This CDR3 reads CASSQDGTRNQPQHF. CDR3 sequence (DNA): TGCGCCAGCAGCCAAGATGGGACTCGTAATCAGCCCCAGCATTTT.

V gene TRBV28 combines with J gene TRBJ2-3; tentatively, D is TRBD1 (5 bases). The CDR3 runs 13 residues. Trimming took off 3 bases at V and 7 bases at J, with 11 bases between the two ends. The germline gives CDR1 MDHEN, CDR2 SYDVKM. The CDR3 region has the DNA TGTGCCAGCAGTTTTCAAGGGGCGAATACGCAGTATTTT. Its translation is CASSFQGANTQYF.

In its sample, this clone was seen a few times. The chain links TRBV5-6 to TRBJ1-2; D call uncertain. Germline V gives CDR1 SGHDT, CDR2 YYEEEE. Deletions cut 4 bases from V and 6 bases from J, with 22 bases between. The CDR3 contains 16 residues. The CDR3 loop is CASSPDPRSPSHGYTF. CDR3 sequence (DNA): TGTGCCAGCAGCCCTGACCCCAGGTCCCCCTCCCATGGCTACACCTTC.

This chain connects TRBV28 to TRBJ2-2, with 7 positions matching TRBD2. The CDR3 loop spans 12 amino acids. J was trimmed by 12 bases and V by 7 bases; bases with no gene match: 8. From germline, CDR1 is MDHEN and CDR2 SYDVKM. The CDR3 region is CASTTGGGKLFF. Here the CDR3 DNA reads TGTGCCAGCACTACGGGGGGAGGGAAGCTGTTTTTT.

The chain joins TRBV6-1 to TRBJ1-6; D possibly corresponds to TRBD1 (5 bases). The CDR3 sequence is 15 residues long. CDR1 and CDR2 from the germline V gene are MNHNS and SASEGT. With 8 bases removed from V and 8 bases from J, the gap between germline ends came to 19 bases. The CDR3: CASPEEDGGYSPLHF. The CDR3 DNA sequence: TGTGCCAGCCCCGAGGAGGACGGGGGTTATTCACCCCTCCACTTT.

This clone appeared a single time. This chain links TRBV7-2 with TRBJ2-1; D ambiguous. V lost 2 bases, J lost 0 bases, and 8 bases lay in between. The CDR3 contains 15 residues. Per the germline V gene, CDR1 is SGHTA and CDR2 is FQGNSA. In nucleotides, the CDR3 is TGTGCCAGCAGCTTACCCGCGAGCTCCTACAATGAGCAGTTCTTC. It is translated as CASSLPASSYNEQFF.